The 21 T cell receptor beta chains presented below share a single source sample, sequenced in a study of neurological immune-mediated disorders (dated by TCRdb to between 2019 and 2020). Library prep was done by 5' RACE. Sequencing used an Illumina HiSeq 2500. TCRdb passed the public sequencing reads through fastp at Q25 and MiXCR, retaining productive beta sequences. All rows with the same CDR3 protein become a single entry with the most common DNA and genes. Present in this sample are 72,000 or so distinct CDR3 sequences, roughly 18% of which were seen just once. Roughly 15% of the sample lies in the top ten. The sequencing input was PBMCs. These receptors came from a woman aged 40 to 55 in good health.

In this sample, this clonotype turned up a few times. A much bigger clone sits one base away, suggesting this may be a read error. The chain employs TRBV20-1 and TRBJ1-3; no reliable D call. Germline V CDR1 and CDR2: DFQATT, SNEGSKA (reference sequence). The CDR3 runs to 13 residues. CDR3 sequence (DNA): TGCAGTGCCCTCCAGAGCTCTGTAAACACCATATATTTT. This translates into CSALQSSVNTIYF.

This clonotype was seen ten or more times. This chain joins TRBV4-3 and TRBJ2-5; 8 bases match TRBD2. The CDR3 has 15 amino acids. V lost 0 bases and J lost 5; bases outside the gene matches: 5. CDR1 is LGHNA, CDR2 YSLEER, per germline. As DNA, the CDR3 is TGCGCCAGCAGCCAAGACCGGGGGGGCGGTGAGACCCAGTACTTC. Amino acids: CASSQDRGGGETQYF.

The chain links TRBV2 to TRBJ2-1; D unresolved. Trimming left V 7 bases short and J 6 bases short, with 22 bases between. The CDR3 has 16 amino acids. In germline, CDR1 is SNHLY, CDR2 FYNNEI. As DNA, the CDR3 is TGTGCCAGCACCGACACCGGGTGGCGAAAAGGCAATGAGCAGTTCTTC. This gives the protein CASTDTGWRKGNEQFF.

This clonotype was recorded many times. V gene TRBV28 combines with J gene TRBJ1-3, with D perhaps TRBD1 (5 bases). This CDR3 region has 15 residues. V lost 5 bases and J lost 4, with 15 bases in between. Germline-derived CDR1 and CDR2 are MDHEN and SYDVKM. The CDR3 protein is CASSLYGPGGNTIYF. CDR3 bases: TGTGCCAGCAGTCTTTATGGGCCAGGGGGAAACACCATATATTTT. Looking up the rest from reference TRBV28 and TRBJ1-3 gives the full variable domain: DVKVTQSSRYLVKRTGEKVFLECVQDMDHENMFWYRQDPGLGLRLIYFSYDVKMKEKGDIPEGYSVSREKKERFSLILESASTNQTSMYLCASSLYGPGGNTIYFGEGSWLTVV.

This clonotype was observed at least ten times. The chain carries TRBV2 and TRBJ1-6, with D uncertain. The V gene lost 3 bases and the J gene lost 0 bases, with 6 bases spanning the gap. This CDR3 region has 15 residues. The germline gives CDR1 SNHLY, CDR2 FYNNEI. The CDR3 reads CASSDIASYNSPLHF. CDR3 DNA: TGTGCCAGCAGTGACATAGCCTCCTATAATTCACCCCTCCACTTT.

This clonotype was recorded many times. This chain uses TRBV6-4 with TRBJ1-5; a weak D match, TRBD1 (5 bases). Deletions cut 3 bases from V and 6 bases from J, with 15 bases between. The CDR3 runs 15 residues. CDR1 and CDR2 (germline): MRHNA, SNTAGT. Here the CDR3 reads CASSDLGTVTQPQHF. The CDR3 DNA is TGTGCCAGCAGTGATCTGGGGACGGTTACTCAGCCCCAGCATTTT.

Ten or more counts support this clonotype. The V call is TRBV10-3, the J call TRBJ2-7, with a tentative D call TRBD1 (6 bases). Trimming stripped 5 bases from V and 0 bases from J, with 8 bases between. The germline V gene has CDR1 ENHRY and CDR2 SYGVKD. This CDR3 has 13 residues. In DNA, the CDR3 is TGTGCCATCAGTACAGGGAACTCCTACGAGCAGTACGTC. It is translated as CAISTGNSYEQYV.

This clonotype was detected ten times or more. The chain has TRBV5-1 and TRBJ1-6, with unresolved D. V was shortened by 4 bases and J by 10 bases, with 12 bases between the two germline ends. Germline values: CDR1 SGHRS, CDR2 YFSETQ. The CDR3 sequence is 13 residues long. CDR3 amino acids: CASSDGRRSPLHF. In nucleotides, the CDR3 is TGCGCCAGCAGCGACGGAAGGAGGTCACCCCTCCACTTT.

This clonotype appeared many times. The chain uses TRBV5-1 and TRBJ2-5; the D gene could be TRBD1 or TRBD2 (5 bases each). The germline gives CDR1 SGHRS, CDR2 YFSETQ. V was shortened by 6 bases and J by 4 bases, with 19 bases between the two germline ends. This CDR3 spans 15 amino acids. CDR3 bases: TGCGCCAGCATTCGGGGCAGGCCCGACCCAGAGACCCAGTACTTC. Translating it yields CASIRGRPDPETQYF.

In its sample, this clonotype was seen a few times. The chain recombines TRBV5-1 with TRBJ2-6; D may be TRBD1 or TRBD2 (5 bases each). CDR1 is SGHRS, CDR2 YFSETQ, per germline. CDR3 length equals 16 residues. V gave up 0 bases and J gave up 4 bases, with 11 bases separating them. CDR3 DNA: TGCGCCAGCAGCTTGGGGGCCGGGGCCGGGGCCAACGTCCTGACTTTC. Translating it yields CASSLGAGAGANVLTF.

There are many counts of this clonotype. The chain carries TRBV20-1 and TRBJ2-1; D is possibly TRBD2 (7 bases). The CDR3 extends over 15 amino acids. The germline V gene encodes CDR1 DFQATT and CDR2 SNEGSKA (reference sequence). V shed 1 base and J shed 5 bases, with 15 bases lying between them. CDR3 in amino acids: CSARVLGGGHNEQFF. CDR3 nucleotides: TGCAGTGCTAGAGTGTTGGGGGGGGGGCACAATGAGCAGTTCTTC.

This clonotype was recorded many times. V usage is TRBV7-2 and J usage is TRBJ1-2; D remains unclear. The CDR3 consists of 12 residues. The V gene's germline CDR1 is SGHTA and CDR2 FQGNSA. V shed 5 bases and J shed 4 bases, with 8 bases lying between them. CDR3 in DNA: TGTGCCAGCAGCCCCGGCTTCTATGGCTACACCTTC. It translates to CASSPGFYGYTF.

This clonotype was counted many times. The chain carries TRBV6-2 or TRBV6-3 and TRBJ1-6; no reliable D call. Germline V CDR1 and CDR2: MNHEY, SVGEGT. V lost 4 bases and J lost 6, with 10 bases in between. The CDR3 extends over 14 amino acids. In nucleotides, the CDR3 is TGTGCCAGCAGTTTCATGGGATTTAATTCACCCCTCCACTTT. It yields the protein CASSFMGFNSPLHF.

This clonotype was counted many times. The chain links TRBV7-2 to TRBJ1-2; 10 bases map to TRBD1. The ends lost 3 bases at V and 8 bases at J; junction bases unmatched: 3. CDR1 is SGHTA, CDR2 FQGNSA, per germline. The CDR3 runs 13 residues. Written as DNA, the CDR3 is TGTGCCAGCAGCTTCGGGGACAGGGGAGGCTACACCTTC. It yields the protein CASSFGDRGGYTF.

This clonotype was seen ten or more times. The chain combines TRBV20-1 with TRBJ2-3, with a tentative D call TRBD1 (5 bases). From germline, CDR1 is DFQATT and CDR2 SNEGSKA (reference sequence). This CDR3 is built from 13 residues. The ends were cut back, 5 bases at V and 0 bases at J, with 9 bases in the middle. The CDR3 DNA sequence: TGCAGTGCTCAACAGGCAAGCACAGATACGCAGTATTTT. Its translation is CSAQQASTDTQYF.

The sample holds many counts of this clonotype. This rearrangement joins TRBV5-8 to TRBJ1-4, with a tentative D call TRBD1 (5 bases). The CDR3 sequence is 16 residues long. The V gene's germline CDR1 is SGHTS and CDR2 YDEGEE. The germline V and J ends were trimmed by 3 bases and 8 bases, with 20 bases remaining between them. In DNA, the CDR3 is TGTGCCAGCAGCTCTTTTGGGGGTGAGGAATCGGAAAAACTGTTTTTT. Translation: CASSSFGGEESEKLFF.

This clonotype has at least ten counts. V usage is TRBV5-1 and J usage is TRBJ1-5; 7 positions match TRBD1. The V and J ends lost 4 bases and 7 bases, in that order; junction bases with no gene match: 11. This CDR3 region has 15 residues. Germline loops: CDR1 SGHRS, CDR2 YFSETQ. This CDR3 is CASSMNGQAWQPQHF. In DNA form, the CDR3 reads TGCGCCAGCAGCATGAATGGACAGGCTTGGCAGCCCCAGCATTTT.

This clonotype was counted ten times or more. The V gene is TRBV15, the J gene TRBJ1-2, with 10 bases identical to TRBD1. The germline CDR1 and CDR2 sequences are LNHNV and YYDKDF (reference sequence). J lost 6 bases, V lost 5 bases, and 12 bases had no gene match. This CDR3 spans 16 amino acids. For the CDR3, the DNA is TGTGCCACCAGCGGCATAATTATCGACAGGGGGCATGGCTACACCTTC. Protein: CATSGIIIDRGHGYTF. Full variable domain (rest looked up from reference TRBV15 and TRBJ1-2): DAMVIQNPRYQVTQFGKPVTLSCSQTLNHNVMYWYQQKSSQAPKLLFHYYDKDFNNEADTPDNFQSRRPNTSFCFLDIRSPGLGDTAMYLCATSGIIIDRGHGYTFGSGTRLTVV.

Notes on this clonotype: A much larger clone is a single base away; this may be a read error. The chain's CDR3 is CASSLEPDRVHYEQYF. CDR3 DNA sequence: TGCGCCAGCAGCTTGGAGCCGGACAGGGTTCACTACGAGCAGTACTTC. This chain joins TRBV5-1 and TRBJ2-7, with 8 bases fitting TRBD1. This CDR3 is 16 amino acids long. V lost 0 bases, J lost 3 bases, and 8 bases stayed unmatched. The germline V gene encodes CDR1 SGHRS and CDR2 YFSETQ.

V gene TRBV30 combines with J gene TRBJ1-2, with 7 bases that match TRBD1. Unmatched junction bases numbered 10, after V lost 2 bases and J lost 7 bases. Germline V lookup: CDR1 GTSNPN, CDR2 SVGIG (reference sequence). The CDR3 has 14 residues. The CDR3 sequence is CAWSLQGISSGYTF. The CDR3 DNA sequence: TGTGCCTGGAGTTTACAGGGGATCTCCAGTGGCTACACCTTC.

This clonotype occurred once. The chain combines TRBV11-2 with TRBJ2-1; TRBD2 aligns across 15 bases. The germline V gene has CDR1 SGHAT and CDR2 FQNNGV. The CDR3 consists of 18 residues. J lost 4 bases, V lost 5 bases, and 9 bases had no gene match. The CDR3 loop reads CASSTRGTSGGRYNEQFF. Here the CDR3 DNA reads TGTGCCAGCAGCACCCGAGGGACTAGCGGGGGGCGGTACAATGAGCAGTTCTTC. Together with reference TRBV11-2 and TRBJ2-1, the CDR3 gives the full variable domain: EAGVAQSPRYKIIEKRQSVAFWCNPISGHATLYWYQQILGQGPKLLIQFQNNGVVDDSQLPKDRFSAERLKGVDSTLKIQPAKLEDSAVYLCASSTRGTSGGRYNEQFFGPGTRLTVL.